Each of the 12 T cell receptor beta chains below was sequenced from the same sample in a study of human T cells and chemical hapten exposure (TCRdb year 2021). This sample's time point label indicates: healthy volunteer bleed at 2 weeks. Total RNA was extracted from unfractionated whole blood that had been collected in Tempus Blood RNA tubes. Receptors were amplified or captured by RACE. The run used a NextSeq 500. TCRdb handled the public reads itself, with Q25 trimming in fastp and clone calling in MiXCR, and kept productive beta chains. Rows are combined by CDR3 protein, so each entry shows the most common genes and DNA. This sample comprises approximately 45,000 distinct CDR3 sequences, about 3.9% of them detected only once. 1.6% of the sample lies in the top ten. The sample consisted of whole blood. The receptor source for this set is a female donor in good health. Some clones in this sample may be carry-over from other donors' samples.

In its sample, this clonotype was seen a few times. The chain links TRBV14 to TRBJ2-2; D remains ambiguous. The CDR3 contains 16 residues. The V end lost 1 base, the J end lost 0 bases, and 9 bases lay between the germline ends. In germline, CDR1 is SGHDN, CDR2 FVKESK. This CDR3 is CASSQGRQTNTGELFF. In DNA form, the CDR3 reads TGTGCCAGCAGCCAAGGAAGGCAGACGAACACCGGGGAGCTGTTTTTT.

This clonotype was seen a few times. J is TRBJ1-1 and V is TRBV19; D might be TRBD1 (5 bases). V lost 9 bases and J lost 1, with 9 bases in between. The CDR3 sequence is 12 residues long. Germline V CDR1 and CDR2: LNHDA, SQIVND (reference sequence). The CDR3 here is CASTGTNTEAFF. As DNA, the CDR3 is TGTGCCAGCACAGGTACGAACACTGAAGCTTTCTTT.

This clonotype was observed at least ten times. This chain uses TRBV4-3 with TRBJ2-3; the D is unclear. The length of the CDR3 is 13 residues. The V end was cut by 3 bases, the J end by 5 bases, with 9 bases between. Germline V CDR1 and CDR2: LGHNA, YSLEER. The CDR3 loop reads CASSQDRGDTQYF. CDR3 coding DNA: TGCGCCAGCAGCCAGGACCGTGGAGATACGCAGTATTTT.

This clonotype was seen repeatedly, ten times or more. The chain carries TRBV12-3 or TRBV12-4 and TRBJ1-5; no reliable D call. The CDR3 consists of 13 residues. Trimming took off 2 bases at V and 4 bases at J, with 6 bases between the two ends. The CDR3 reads CASSLTRNQPQHF. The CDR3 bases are TGTGCCAGCAGTTTAACCAGGAATCAGCCCCAGCATTTT.

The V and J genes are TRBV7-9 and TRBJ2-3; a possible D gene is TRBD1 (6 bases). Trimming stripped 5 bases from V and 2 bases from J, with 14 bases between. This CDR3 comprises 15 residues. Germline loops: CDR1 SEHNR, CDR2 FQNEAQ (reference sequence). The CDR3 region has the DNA TGTGCCAGCAGCCCCGGGGACATGAACACAGATACGCAGTATTTT. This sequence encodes CASSPGDMNTDTQYF.

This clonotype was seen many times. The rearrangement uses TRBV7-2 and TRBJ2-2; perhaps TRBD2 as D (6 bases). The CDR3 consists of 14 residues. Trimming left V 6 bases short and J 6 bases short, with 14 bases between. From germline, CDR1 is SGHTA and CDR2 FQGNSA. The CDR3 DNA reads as TGTGCCAGCAGTATAATGGGGGGTCCCGGGGAGCTGTTTTTT. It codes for CASSIMGGPGELFF.

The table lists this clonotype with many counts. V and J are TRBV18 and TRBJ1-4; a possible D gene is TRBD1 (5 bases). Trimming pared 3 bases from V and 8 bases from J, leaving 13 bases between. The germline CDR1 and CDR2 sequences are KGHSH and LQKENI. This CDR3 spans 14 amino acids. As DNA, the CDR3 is TGTGCCAGCTCACCCTACCGGGAGGGGGAAAAACTGTTTTTT. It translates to CASSPYREGEKLFF.

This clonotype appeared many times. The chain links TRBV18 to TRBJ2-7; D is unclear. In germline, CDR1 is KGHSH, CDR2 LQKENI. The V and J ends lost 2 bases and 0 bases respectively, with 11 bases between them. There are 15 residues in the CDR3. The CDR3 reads CASSPSSDHSYEQYF. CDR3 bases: TGTGCCAGCTCACCAAGCTCGGATCACTCCTACGAGCAGTACTTC.

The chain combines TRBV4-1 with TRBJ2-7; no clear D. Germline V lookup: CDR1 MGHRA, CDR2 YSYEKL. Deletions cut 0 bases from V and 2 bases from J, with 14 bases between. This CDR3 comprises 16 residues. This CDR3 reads CASSQDLNSPTYEQYF. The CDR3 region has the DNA TGCGCCAGCAGCCAAGATCTTAACAGCCCGACCTACGAGCAGTACTTC.

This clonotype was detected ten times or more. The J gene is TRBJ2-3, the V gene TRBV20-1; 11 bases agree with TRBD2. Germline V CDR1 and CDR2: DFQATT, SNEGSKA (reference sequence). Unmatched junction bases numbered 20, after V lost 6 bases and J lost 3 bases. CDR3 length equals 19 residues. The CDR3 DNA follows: TGCAGTGCCCCCCTTAAAGACCCTAGCGGGGGGTTGGTAACAGATACGCAGTATTTT. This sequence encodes CSAPLKDPSGGLVTDTQYF.

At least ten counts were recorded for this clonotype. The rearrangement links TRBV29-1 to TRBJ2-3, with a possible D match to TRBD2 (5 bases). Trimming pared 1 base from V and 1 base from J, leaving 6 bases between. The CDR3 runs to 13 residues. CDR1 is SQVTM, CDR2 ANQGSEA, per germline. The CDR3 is CSVEVGGTDTQYF. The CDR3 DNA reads TGCAGCGTTGAAGTCGGGGGCACAGATACGCAGTATTTT.

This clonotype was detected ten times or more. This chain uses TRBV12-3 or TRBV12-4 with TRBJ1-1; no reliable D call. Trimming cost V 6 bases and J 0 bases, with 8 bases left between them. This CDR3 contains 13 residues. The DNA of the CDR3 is TGTGCCAGCAGCCCTACCTTGAACACTGAAGCTTTCTTT. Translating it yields CASSPTLNTEAFF.